This passage covers 27 T cell receptor beta chains from one sample sequenced in a study of cytomegalovirus exposure and HLA in healthy donors. Clones were sequenced by immunoSEQ multiplex PCR, and TCRdb holds only the in-frame ones, with some missing. The table shows more than 300,000 clones, with around 86% occurring only once. Source material: PBMCs. Every receptor here comes from a woman aged 18 to 35 in good health and CMV-seronegative.

V usage is TRBV6-5 and J usage is TRBJ2-1; D remains unclear. This CDR3 is built from 11 residues. The germline gives CDR1 MNHEY, CDR2 SVGAGI. Between the trimmed V and J ends, which lost 6 bases and 4 bases, there was a span of 4 bases. The CDR3 bases are TGTGCCAGCAGCATTTACAATGAGCAGTTCTTC. Translating gives CASSIYNEQFF.

The CDR3 here is CSGGSGRETDTQYF. CDR3 nucleotides: TGCAGCGGAGGGAGCGGGAGGGAAACAGATACGCAGTATTTT. The V call is TRBV29-1, the J call TRBJ2-3; TRBD2 agrees at 10 bases. The germline CDR1 and CDR2 sequences are SQVTM and ANQGSEA. The CDR3 length is 14 residues. The ends lost 7 bases at V and 3 bases at J; junction bases unmatched: 7.

This clone was counted once. This rearrangement joins TRBV28 to TRBJ1-5; D not certain. The ends were cut back, 3 bases at V and 0 bases at J, with 12 bases in the middle. From germline, CDR1 is MDHEN and CDR2 SYDVKM. This CDR3 has 16 residues. The CDR3 protein is CASSLGTSYSNQPQHF. The CDR3 bases are TGTGCCAGCAGTTTGGGCACCAGCTATAGCAATCAGCCCCAGCATTTT.

The chain recombines TRBV5-4 with TRBJ2-3; perhaps TRBD1 as D (5 bases). Germline V lookup: CDR1 SGHNT, CDR2 YYREEE (reference sequence). This CDR3 is 15 amino acids long. V lost 3 bases and J lost 2, with 13 bases in between. The CDR3: CASSSKKQDTDTQYF. CDR3 sequence (DNA): TGTGCCAGCAGCTCCAAAAAACAGGACACAGATACGCAGTATTTT. The entire variable domain, with the rest obtained from reference TRBV5-4 and TRBJ2-3, is as follows: ETGVTQSPTHLIKTRGQQVTLRCSSQSGHNTVSWYQQALGQGPQFIFQYYREEENGRGNFPPRFSGLQFPNYSSELNVNALELDDSALYLCASSSKKQDTDTQYFGPGTRLTVL.

The rearrangement uses TRBV18 and TRBJ2-3, with TRBD2 matching 14 bases. Germline loops: CDR1 KGHSH, CDR2 LQKENI. This CDR3 comprises 17 residues. Trimming cost V 3 bases and J 2 bases; bases outside gene matches: 4. The DNA for the CDR3 is TGTGCCAGCTCACCTAGGACTAGCGGGGGGAACACAGATACGCAGTATTTT. As protein: CASSPRTSGGNTDTQYF.

The chain couples TRBV28 to TRBJ2-7, with D possibly being TRBD1 (7 bases). V was clipped by 5 bases and J by 4 bases, with 15 bases between them. The CDR3 loop spans 14 amino acids. Germline values: CDR1 MDHEN, CDR2 SYDVKM. Here the CDR3 reads CASSEQGRSYEQYF. The CDR3 bases are TGTGCCAGCAGTGAACAGGGGAGGTCGTACGAGCAGTACTTC.

V is TRBV5-5 and J is TRBJ2-5, with a possible D match to TRBD1 (5 bases). CDR1 is SGHKS and CDR2 is YYEKEE in the germline V gene (reference sequence). Between the trimmed V and J ends, which lost 4 bases and 1 base, there was a span of 11 bases. The CDR3 is 14 residues long. For the CDR3, the DNA is TGTGCCAGCAGCCGCGACAGTTTCCAAGAGACCCAGTACTTC. It specifies CASSRDSFQETQYF.

This chain uses TRBV6-5 with TRBJ1-1; possibly TRBD1 for D (5 bases). Germline V gene data show CDR1 as MNHEY and CDR2 as SVGAGI. The CDR3 has 14 residues. V was cut by 7 bases and J by 1 base, with 13 bases left in between. Here the CDR3 DNA reads TGTGCCAGCACTCCCGGACACCCGAACACTGAAGCTTTCTTT. This translates into CASTPGHPNTEAFF.

This chain links TRBV6-5 with TRBJ2-7; a possible D gene is TRBD1 (6 bases). The germline CDR1 and CDR2 sequences are MNHEY and SVGAGI. V lost 4 bases and J lost 3, with 16 bases in between. This CDR3 spans 15 amino acids. The CDR3 nucleotides are TGTGCCAGCAGTTCAACAGGGCGGAGCGGCTACGAGCAGTACTTC. Translation gives CASSSTGRSGYEQYF.

The rearrangement links TRBV7-9 to TRBJ1-1; 9 nucleotides agree with TRBD1. The V segment lost 5 bases and the J segment 7 bases; nucleotides outside the gene matches: 11. CDR1 SEHNR and CDR2 FQNEAQ come from the germline V gene (reference sequence). The CDR3 runs 15 residues. In DNA form, the CDR3 reads TGTGCCAGCAGCGGGGGGACAGGGAGTAGTCTTGAAGCTTTCTTT. Translated: CASSGGTGSSLEAFF.

The chain has TRBV7-9 and TRBJ2-3; D unresolved. V was trimmed by 3 bases and J by 0 bases, leaving 4 bases between them. The CDR3 spans 13 residues. Germline V CDR1 and CDR2: SEHNR, FQNEAQ (reference sequence). The CDR3 reads CASSFYSTDTQYF. CDR3 nucleotides: TGTGCCAGCAGCTTTTATAGCACAGATACGCAGTATTTT.

The J gene is TRBJ2-7, the V gene TRBV5-6, with 10 bases identical to TRBD2. V lost 3 bases and J lost 7; bases outside the gene matches: 4. This CDR3 has 13 amino acids. CDR1 and CDR2 from the germline V gene are SGHDT and YYEEEE. The CDR3 loop is CASSSSGGWEQYF. The CDR3 DNA reads TGTGCCAGCAGCTCTAGCGGGGGCTGGGAGCAGTACTTC.

This chain connects TRBV28 to TRBJ2-2, with a tentative D call TRBD2 (7 bases). This CDR3 region has 15 residues. Trimming left V 5 bases short and J 7 bases short, with 17 bases between. Per germline, CDR1 MDHEN and CDR2 SYDVKM. CDR3 sequence: CASSLLGGAGGELFF. For the CDR3, the DNA is TGTGCCAGCAGTCTCTTAGGGGGGGCAGGCGGGGAGCTGTTTTTT.

The chain links TRBV5-4 to TRBJ1-3, with D possibly matching TRBD1 (6 bases). V was clipped by 0 bases and J by 11 bases, with 15 bases between them. The CDR3 spans 14 residues. Germline assignment: CDR1 SGHNT and CDR2 YYREEE (reference sequence). The CDR3 here is CASSLGQAQAPIYF. For the CDR3, the DNA is TGTGCCAGCAGCTTGGGACAGGCCCAGGCCCCCATATATTTT.

The CDR3 spells CASSFGYTQYF. The CDR3 DNA is TGCGCCAGCAGCTTCGGTTATACGCAGTATTTT. The rearrangement uses TRBV5-1 and TRBJ2-3; D remains ambiguous. This CDR3 has 11 residues. The V end was cut by 2 bases, the J end by 7 bases, with 5 bases between. Per the germline V gene, CDR1 is SGHRS and CDR2 is YFSETQ.

This chain connects TRBV5-1 to TRBJ2-3; 9 bases agree with TRBD2. This CDR3 is built from 16 residues. V shed 2 bases and J 0 bases; nucleotides not matched to a gene: 4. Per germline, CDR1 SGHRS and CDR2 YFSETQ. The CDR3 protein is CASSFEAGGSTDTQYF. DNA for the CDR3: TGCGCCAGCAGCTTCGAAGCGGGGGGTAGCACAGATACGCAGTATTTT. Drawing the rest from reference TRBV5-1 and TRBJ2-3, the complete variable domain is KAGVTQTPRYLIKTRGQQVTLSCSPISGHRSVSWYQQTPGQGLQFLFEYFSETQRNKGNFPGRFSGRQFSNSRSEMNVSTLELGDSALYLCASSFEAGGSTDTQYFGPGTRLTVL.

V usage is TRBV5-8 and J usage is TRBJ2-7; TRBD1 aligns across 7 bases. Germline CDR1 and CDR2: SGHTS and YDEGEE. The CDR3 is made up of 13 amino acids. V lost 1 base to trimming and J lost 3 bases; unmatched junction nucleotides: 1. The CDR3 is CASSLTGDYEQYF. CDR3 DNA: TGTGCCAGCAGCTTGACAGGGGACTACGAGCAGTACTTC.

The chain uses TRBV29-1 and TRBJ2-1, with D possibly TRBD2 on 6 matching bases. The CDR3 spans 16 residues. Per the germline V gene, CDR1 is SQVTM and CDR2 is ANQGSEA. V was shortened by 6 bases and J by 0 bases, with 18 bases between the two germline ends. CDR3 nucleotide sequence: TGCAGCGTCGGCGGGACCCTCCCGAGCTCCTACAATGAGCAGTTCTTC. Translating gives CSVGGTLPSSYNEQFF.

V gene TRBV2 combines with J gene TRBJ2-1; 12 bases agree with TRBD2. This CDR3 contains 16 residues. Germline CDR1 SNHLY, CDR2 FYNNEI. With 5 bases clipped from V and 5 bases from J, the junction kept 7 bases outside the gene matches. CDR3: CASSLLAGGIDNEQFF. The CDR3 DNA follows: TGTGCCAGCAGTCTACTAGCGGGGGGTATCGACAATGAGCAGTTCTTC.

In this sample, this clone turned up a few times. This chain joins TRBV5-4 and TRBJ2-7; TRBD1 aligns across 8 bases. V was clipped by 6 bases and J by 5 bases; unmatched bases: 7. The CDR3 is 13 amino acids. Germline values: CDR1 SGHNT, CDR2 YYREEE (reference sequence). The chain's CDR3 is CASTDRGGNEQYF. As DNA, the CDR3 is TGTGCCAGCACCGACAGGGGAGGCAACGAGCAGTACTTC.

V usage is TRBV7-9 and J usage is TRBJ2-1; 11 bases align to TRBD1. J was trimmed by 5 bases and V by 7 bases; bases with no gene match: 10. This CDR3 contains 16 residues. CDR1 and CDR2 from the germline V gene are SEHNR and FQNEAQ (reference sequence). CDR3: CASNQNRDRGDNEQFF. The CDR3 nucleotides are TGTGCCAGCAACCAAAACCGGGACAGGGGGGACAATGAGCAGTTCTTC.

The rearrangement uses TRBV19 and TRBJ1-4, with TRBD1 matching 8 bases. The CDR3 sequence is 14 residues long. V shed 5 bases, J shed 5 bases, and the junction held 4 bases outside the gene matches. Germline CDR1 LNHDA, CDR2 SQIVND (reference sequence). The CDR3 loop is CASSWTGTNEKLFF. Written as DNA, the CDR3 is TGTGCCAGTAGTTGGACAGGGACAAATGAAAAACTGTTTTTT.

This chain connects TRBV2 to TRBJ2-3; D possibly corresponds to TRBD1 (7 bases). Germline V gene lookup returns CDR1 SNHLY and CDR2 FYNNEI. V dropped 2 bases and J dropped 0 bases, with 15 bases sitting between them. The CDR3 has 17 residues. This CDR3 reads CASSEPGDSPSTDTQYF. The CDR3 nucleotides are TGTGCCAGCAGTGAACCGGGGGACAGTCCTAGCACAGATACGCAGTATTTT.

The chain carries TRBV27 and TRBJ2-1, with 7 bases aligning to TRBD1. The CDR3 sequence is 16 residues long. V lost 6 bases and J lost 1; bases outside the gene matches: 9. CDR1 is MNHEY, CDR2 SMNVEV, per germline (reference sequence). CDR3 amino acids: CASRRTRGSSYNEQFF. CDR3 nucleotide sequence: TGTGCCAGCAGGCGGACCAGGGGGAGTTCCTACAATGAGCAGTTCTTC.

The CDR3 DNA sequence: TGTGCCAGCAGTACCGACAGGGACAGGAATGAAAAACTGTTTTTT. Its protein is CASSTDRDRNEKLFF. The rearrangement links TRBV27 to TRBJ1-4, with TRBD1 identical over 8 bases. Germline-derived CDR1 and CDR2 are MNHEY and SMNVEV (reference sequence). This CDR3 is built from 15 residues. The ends lost 5 bases at V and 5 bases at J; junction bases unmatched: 7.

This chain uses TRBV2 with TRBJ2-5, with a tentative D call TRBD2 (5 bases). V was trimmed by 4 bases and J by 7 bases, leaving 13 bases between them. CDR3 length equals 13 residues. CDR1 is SNHLY and CDR2 is FYNNEI in the germline V gene. CDR3 residues: CASSVSGFGTQYF. CDR3 sequence (DNA): TGTGCCAGCAGTGTATCGGGGTTCGGGACCCAGTACTTC.

This clone was seen only a few times. This rearrangement joins TRBV20-1 to TRBJ2-1; D is unresolved. Trimming stripped 3 bases from V and 6 bases from J, with 6 bases between. This CDR3 is built from 11 residues. Germline CDR1 and CDR2: DFQATT and SNEGSKA (reference sequence). CDR3 in amino acids: CSAREFNEQFF. CDR3 DNA: TGCAGTGCTAGGGAGTTCAATGAGCAGTTCTTC.